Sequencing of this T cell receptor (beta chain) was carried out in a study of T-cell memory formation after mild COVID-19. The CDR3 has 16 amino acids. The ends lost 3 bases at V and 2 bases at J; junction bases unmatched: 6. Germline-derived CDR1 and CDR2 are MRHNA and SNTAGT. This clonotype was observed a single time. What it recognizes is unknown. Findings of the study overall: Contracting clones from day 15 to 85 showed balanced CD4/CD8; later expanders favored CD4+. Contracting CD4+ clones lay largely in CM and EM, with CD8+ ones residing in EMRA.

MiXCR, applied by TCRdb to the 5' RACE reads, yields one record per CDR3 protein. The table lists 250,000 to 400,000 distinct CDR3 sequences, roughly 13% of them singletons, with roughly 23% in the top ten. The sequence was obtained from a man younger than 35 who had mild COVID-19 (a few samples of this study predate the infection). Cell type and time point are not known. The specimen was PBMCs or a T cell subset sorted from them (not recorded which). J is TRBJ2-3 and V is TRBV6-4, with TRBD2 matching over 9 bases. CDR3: CASSDVGGGATDTQYF. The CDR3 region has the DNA TGTGCCAGCAGTGATGTAGGCGGGGGGGCCACAGATACGCAGTATTTT.